The source of this T cell receptor beta chain is a study of T cells after yellow fever vaccination. Each CDR3 protein is one row after TCRdb ran MiXCR on the 5' RACE reads. This table holds about 68,000 distinct CDR3 sequences, 5% to 8% found once. This clonotype was observed a few times. J was trimmed by 7 bases and V by 2 bases; bases with no gene match: 9. Germline assignment: CDR1 LNHDA and CDR2 SQIVND (reference sequence). This CDR3 is 16 amino acids long. J is TRBJ2-5 and V is TRBV19; 11 positions agree with TRBD1. This receptor was taken from a man aged 18-30 years who received the YFV17D yellow fever vaccine. The material was CD8+ T cells sorted from PBMCs, obtained more than 40 days after the first yellow fever vaccination. The CDR3 nucleotides are TGTGCCAGTAGTATACCCCGGACAGGGGGCGGCGGGACCCAGTACTTC. It yields the protein CASSIPRTGGGGTQYF.